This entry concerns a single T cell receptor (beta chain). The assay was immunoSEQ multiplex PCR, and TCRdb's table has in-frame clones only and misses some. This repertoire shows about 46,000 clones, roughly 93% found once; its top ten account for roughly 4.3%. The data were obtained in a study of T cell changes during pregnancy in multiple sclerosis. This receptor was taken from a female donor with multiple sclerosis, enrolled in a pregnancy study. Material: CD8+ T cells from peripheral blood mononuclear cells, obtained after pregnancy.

The CDR3 DNA sequence: TGTGCCAGCAGCTTAGAAGGGACTCCTAACTATGGCTACACCTTC. Amino acid sequence: CASSLEGTPNYGYTF. This chain links TRBV7-2 with TRBJ1-2; D possibly corresponds to TRBD1 (5 bases). Germline-derived CDR1 and CDR2 are SGHTA and FQGNSA. V gave up 1 base and J gave up 0 bases, with 9 bases separating them. The length of the CDR3 is 15 residues.